The present T cell receptor beta chain was sequenced within a study of T cell repertoires in cytomegalovirus infection. As for the study in general: HLA-B-restricted CMV epitopes that are well studied were used alongside recently identified HLA-C-restricted ones. Carrying CMV and the relevant HLA type showed in public TCR beta signatures. Study-wide findings and caveats: There were HLA-C-restricted CMV-specific TCR beta clonotypes dominating the ex vivo response. Carriage of CMV together with the relevant HLA was identifiable through cumulative public TCR beta family frequency.

TCRdb re-called the reads through MiXCR, storing one row per CDR3 protein. The table includes around 750,000 distinct CDR3 sequences, about 30% detected once. With regard to this clonotype: Its antigen remains unknown.

The CDR3 contains 14 residues. Germline-derived CDR1 and CDR2 are LGHNA and YSLEER. The V gene lost 4 bases and the J gene lost 1 base, with 10 bases spanning the gap. The sequence derives from a human donor in good health (CMV status not recorded). Some clones in this sample may be carry-over from other donors' samples. Specimen: cultured CD8+ T cells from PBMCs, collected from culture after CMV antigen stimulation. The chain is built from TRBV4-3 and TRBJ1-1; D is ambiguous. The CDR3 DNA follows: TGCGCCAGCAGCCTTGCAGACCGGAACACTGAAGCTTTCTTT. Protein: CASSLADRNTEAFF.